There are a few counts of the clone carrying this T cell receptor (beta chain). The antigen remains unidentified. This CDR3 has 15 residues. The V gene's germline CDR1 is SGHRS and CDR2 YFSETQ. The V gene end was trimmed by 1 base and the J gene end by 2 bases; junction bases not matched to a gene: 4. The sample comes from a study of CD8+ T cells in alopecia areata. cDNA serving as the sequencing template came from extracted, reverse transcribed RNA. Using immunoSEQ multiplex PCR, the repertoire was profiled, and TCRdb retains in-frame clones only, with some absent. The table shows more than 95,000 clones, with 55% occurring only once. Study results and limitations: Scalp data also include sequences from resident alphabeta T cells of normal skin. It was less clear whether patients shared TCRs than it was in mice, possibly because of HLA. Researchers report lesional scalp, most notably alopecia totalis/universalis, outstripped normal scalp in clonality.

This sequence joins TRBV5-1 and TRBJ2-5; TRBD2 matches at 8 bases. The receptor comes from a human donor in good health. Sequenced: CD4+ T cells sorted from blood. The chain's CDR3 is CASSLNTGGQETQYF. In DNA form, the CDR3 reads TGCGCCAGCAGCTTGAACACGGGGGGGCAAGAGACCCAGTACTTC.